The rows below give T cell receptor beta chains drawn from one sample of a study of CXCR3-negative and CXCR3-positive naive CD8 T cells. TCRdb re-called the 5' RACE reads and shows each CDR3 protein once, DNA omitted. Here the sample table reports some 150,000 distinct CDR3 sequences. Sequenced material: naive CXCR3+ CD8+ T cells from blood. These receptors all come from a human donor in good health. Some clones in this sample may be carry-over from other donors' samples. Each CDR3 is given with its conserved first and last residue.

j_gene	v_gene	CDR3aa
TRBJ1-1	TRBV12-3/TRBV12-4	CASSRQGNTEAFF
TRBJ2-1	TRBV13	CASSADRERGDEQFF
TRBJ2-7	TRBV19	CASSNRGGSYEQYF
TRBJ2-1	TRBV7-6	CASSLRAGPHNEQFF
TRBJ1-5	TRBV19	CASNVGTGSQPQHF
TRBJ2-5	TRBV7-9	CASSLGEGTQYF
TRBJ2-3	TRBV29-1	CSVEGLLSALTDTQYF
TRBJ2-7	TRBV5-6	CASSGGTSGDYEQYF
TRBJ2-2	TRBV14	CASRKQGAPAELFF
TRBJ2-3	TRBV12-3/TRBV12-4	CASRTSSDTDTQYF
TRBJ2-7	TRBV27	CASSLFGDSYEQYF
TRBJ2-4	TRBV29-1	CSVEDPTDREGIQYF
TRBJ2-2	TRBV2	CASISAGELFF
TRBJ1-1	TRBV3-1	CASSQGKGRRGAFF
TRBJ2-3	TRBV9	CASSASGGAGTDTQYF
TRBJ2-1	TRBV21-1	CASSTRDPGDNEQFF
TRBJ2-7	TRBV7-9	CASSPRQGRDEQYF
TRBJ2-7	TRBV6-1	CASRLAGGQEQYF